A selection of T cell receptor beta chains follows, all from one sample in a study of T cells in Graves' hyperthyroidism and ophthalmopathy. TCRdb processed the multiplex PCR reads anew with MiXCR; each CDR3 protein has one entry. The sample records 350,000 or so distinct CDR3 sequences, roughly 21% being singletons. The sample comprised blood. The receptors derive from a woman between 50 and 59 years old with Graves' hyperthyroidism. The CDR3 runs from the conserved cysteine through the conserved F or W. For some rows the clone size is stated as once, few or many, or as a class when expanded; others skip it.

j_call: TRBJ2-3
clone_size: many
v_call: TRBV20-1
cdr3_aa: CSRAGEGTDTQYF

j_call: TRBJ2-5
clone_size: few
v_call: TRBV11-2
cdr3_aa: CASSIGPEETQYF

j_call: TRBJ2-5
clone_size: once
v_call: TRBV5-4
cdr3_aa: CASSLQAGGNQETQYF

j_call: TRBJ1-5
clone_size: few
v_call: TRBV2
cdr3_aa: CASSDRAVDQPQHF

j_call: TRBJ2-1
clone_size: -
v_call: TRBV2
cdr3_aa: CASSGGVSYYEQFF

j_call: TRBJ2-5
clone_size: many
v_call: TRBV11-2
cdr3_aa: CASSSVGSGGEETQYF

j_call: TRBJ2-4
clone_size: -
v_call: TRBV12-3/TRBV12-4
cdr3_aa: CASSLGEWDIQYF

j_call: TRBJ2-2
clone_size: few
v_call: TRBV7-3
cdr3_aa: CASSLTAGGDAELFF

j_call: TRBJ2-3
clone_size: once
v_call: TRBV12-3/TRBV12-4
cdr3_aa: CASADSRTDTQYF

j_call: TRBJ2-2
clone_size: many
v_call: TRBV7-9
cdr3_aa: CASSLGGGSNTGELFF

j_call: TRBJ2-3
clone_size: many
v_call: TRBV7-9
cdr3_aa: CASSLASVTDTQYF

j_call: TRBJ2-5
clone_size: many
v_call: TRBV11-2
cdr3_aa: CASSLAGRGETQYF

j_call: TRBJ2-6
clone_size: medium-sized
v_call: TRBV5-8
cdr3_aa: CASTWSGANVLTF

j_call: TRBJ1-5
clone_size: many
v_call: TRBV12-3/TRBV12-4
cdr3_aa: CACKVSLNQPQHF

j_call: TRBJ2-2
clone_size: -
v_call: TRBV20-1
cdr3_aa: CSASGLAGGPATGELFF

j_call: TRBJ1-5
clone_size: -
v_call: TRBV5-5
cdr3_aa: CASSLDMTLLNSNQPQHF

j_call: TRBJ2-1
clone_size: few
v_call: TRBV6-1
cdr3_aa: CASKKTGSSYNEQFF

j_call: TRBJ2-7
clone_size: once
v_call: TRBV6-1
cdr3_aa: CASSEAAGQALRQYF

j_call: TRBJ2-5
clone_size: -
v_call: TRBV11-3
cdr3_aa: CASSLTQHQETQYF

j_call: TRBJ1-2
clone_size: -
v_call: TRBV4-1
cdr3_aa: CASSQPRQGAKPYGYTF

j_call: TRBJ1-1
clone_size: many
v_call: TRBV12-3/TRBV12-4
cdr3_aa: CASSLVRGANTEAFF

j_call: TRBJ2-2
clone_size: many
v_call: TRBV2
cdr3_aa: CASSGRGTNTGELFF

j_call: TRBJ2-1
clone_size: many
v_call: TRBV2
cdr3_aa: CASKTYYNEQFF

j_call: TRBJ2-7
clone_size: -
v_call: TRBV28
cdr3_aa: CASSLSWQGGEQYF

j_call: TRBJ2-2
clone_size: -
v_call: TRBV4-1
cdr3_aa: CASSRLAGNTGELFF

j_call: TRBJ2-7
clone_size: -
v_call: TRBV5-1
cdr3_aa: CASSSGVGVDEQYF

j_call: TRBJ2-1
clone_size: many
v_call: TRBV20-1
cdr3_aa: CSGTPSHDEQFF

j_call: TRBJ1-5
clone_size: -
v_call: TRBV5-1
cdr3_aa: CASSLAGGAQPQHF

j_call: TRBJ1-2
clone_size: -
v_call: TRBV20-1
cdr3_aa: CSKEGGNYGYTF

j_call: TRBJ2-7
clone_size: -
v_call: TRBV28
cdr3_aa: CASSLTGPTSEQYF

j_call: TRBJ2-5
clone_size: -
v_call: TRBV12-3/TRBV12-4
cdr3_aa: CASSLRGGPQETQYF

j_call: TRBJ2-1
clone_size: once
v_call: TRBV7-9
cdr3_aa: CASSKPGLAGGNNEQFF

j_call: TRBJ2-7
clone_size: -
v_call: TRBV3-1
cdr3_aa: CASSQDPPGHGSYEQYF

j_call: TRBJ2-5
clone_size: many
v_call: TRBV12-3/TRBV12-4
cdr3_aa: CASSWLGQETQYF

j_call: TRBJ1-2
clone_size: -
v_call: TRBV10-3
cdr3_aa: CAISGAVNANYGYTF

j_call: TRBJ2-1
clone_size: many
v_call: TRBV2
cdr3_aa: CASSDVVSLGFF

j_call: TRBJ1-3
clone_size: few
v_call: TRBV9
cdr3_aa: CASSPKALAGNTIYF

j_call: TRBJ2-1
clone_size: many
v_call: TRBV7-3
cdr3_aa: CASSLGLVRNEQFF

j_call: TRBJ2-1
clone_size: many
v_call: TRBV2
cdr3_aa: CASSDSPPLSSYNEQFF

j_call: TRBJ1-5
clone_size: -
v_call: TRBV7-2
cdr3_aa: CASSLSGGDNQPQHF

j_call: TRBJ1-4
clone_size: few
v_call: TRBV20-1
cdr3_aa: CSVKHGVEKLFF